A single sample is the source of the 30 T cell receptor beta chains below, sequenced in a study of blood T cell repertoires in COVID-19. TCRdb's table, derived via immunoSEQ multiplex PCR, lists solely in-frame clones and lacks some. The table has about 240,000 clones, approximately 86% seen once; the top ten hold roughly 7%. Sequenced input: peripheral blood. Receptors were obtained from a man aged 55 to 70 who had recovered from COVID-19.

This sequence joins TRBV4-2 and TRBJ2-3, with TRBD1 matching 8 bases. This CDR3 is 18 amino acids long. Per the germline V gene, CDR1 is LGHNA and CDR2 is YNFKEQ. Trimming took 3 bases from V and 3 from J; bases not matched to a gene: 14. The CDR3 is CASSQSVNRQGYTDTQYF. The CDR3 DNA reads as TGTGCCAGCAGCCAGAGCGTCAACAGACAGGGGTATACAGATACGCAGTATTTT.

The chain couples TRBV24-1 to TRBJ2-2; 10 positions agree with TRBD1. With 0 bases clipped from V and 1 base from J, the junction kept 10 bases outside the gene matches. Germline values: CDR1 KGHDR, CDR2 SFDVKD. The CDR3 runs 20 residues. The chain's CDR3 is CATSDLGGMTGGWNTGELFF. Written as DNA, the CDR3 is TGTGCCACCAGTGATTTGGGGGGGATGACAGGGGGCTGGAACACCGGGGAGCTGTTTTTT.

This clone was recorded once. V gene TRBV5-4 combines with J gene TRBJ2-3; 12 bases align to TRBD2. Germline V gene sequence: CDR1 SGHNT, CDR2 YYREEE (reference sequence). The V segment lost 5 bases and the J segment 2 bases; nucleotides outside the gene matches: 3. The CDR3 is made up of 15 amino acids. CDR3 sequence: CASRLAGGPTDTQYF. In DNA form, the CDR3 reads TGTGCCAGCAGACTAGCGGGGGGCCCCACAGATACGCAGTATTTT. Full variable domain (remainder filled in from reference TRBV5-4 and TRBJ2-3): ETGVTQSPTHLIKTRGQQVTLRCSSQSGHNTVSWYQQALGQGPQFIFQYYREEENGRGNFPPRFSGLQFPNYSSELNVNALELDDSALYLCASRLAGGPTDTQYFGPGTRLTVL.

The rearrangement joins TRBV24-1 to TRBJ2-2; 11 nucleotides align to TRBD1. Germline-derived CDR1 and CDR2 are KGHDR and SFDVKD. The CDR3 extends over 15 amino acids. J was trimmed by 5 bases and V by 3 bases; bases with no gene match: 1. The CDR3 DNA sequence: TGTGCCACCAGTGATGGACAGGGGGCGACCGGGGAGCTGTTTTTT. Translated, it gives CATSDGQGATGELFF.

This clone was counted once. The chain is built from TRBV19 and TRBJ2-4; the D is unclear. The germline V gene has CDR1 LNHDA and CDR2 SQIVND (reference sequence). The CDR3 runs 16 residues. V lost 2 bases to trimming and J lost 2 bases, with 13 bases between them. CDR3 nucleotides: TGTGCCAGTAGTATATTTTCAGGTCCTCCCAAAAACATTCAGTACTTC. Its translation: CASSIFSGPPKNIQYF.

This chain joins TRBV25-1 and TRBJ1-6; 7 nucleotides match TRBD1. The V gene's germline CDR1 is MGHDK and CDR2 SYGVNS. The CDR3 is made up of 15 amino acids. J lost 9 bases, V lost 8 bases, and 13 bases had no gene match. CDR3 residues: CASSGRQGLGSPLHF. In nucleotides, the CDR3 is TGTGCCAGCTCCGGAAGACAGGGATTAGGTTCACCCCTCCACTTT.

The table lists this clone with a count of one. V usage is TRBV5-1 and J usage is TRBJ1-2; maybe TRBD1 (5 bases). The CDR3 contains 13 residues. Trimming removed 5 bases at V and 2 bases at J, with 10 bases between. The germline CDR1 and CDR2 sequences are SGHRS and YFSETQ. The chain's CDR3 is CASSLQGNYGYTF. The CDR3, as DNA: TGCGCCAGCAGTCTCCAGGGAAACTATGGCTACACCTTC.

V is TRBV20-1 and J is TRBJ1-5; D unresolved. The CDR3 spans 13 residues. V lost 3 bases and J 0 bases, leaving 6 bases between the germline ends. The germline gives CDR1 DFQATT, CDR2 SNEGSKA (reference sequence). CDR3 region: CSASQNSNQPQHF. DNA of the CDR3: TGCAGTGCTAGTCAGAATAGCAATCAGCCCCAGCATTTT.

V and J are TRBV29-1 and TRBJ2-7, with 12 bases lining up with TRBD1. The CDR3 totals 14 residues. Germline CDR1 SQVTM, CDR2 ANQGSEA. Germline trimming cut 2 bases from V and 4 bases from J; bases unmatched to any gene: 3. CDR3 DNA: TGCAGCGTTGAACCGGGACAGGGGGCATACGAGCAGTACTTC. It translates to CSVEPGQGAYEQYF.

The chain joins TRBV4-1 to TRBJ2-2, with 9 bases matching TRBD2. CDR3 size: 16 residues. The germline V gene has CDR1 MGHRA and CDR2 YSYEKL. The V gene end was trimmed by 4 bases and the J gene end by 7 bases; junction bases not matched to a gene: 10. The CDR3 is CASSPGGLAGSGELFF. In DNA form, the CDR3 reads TGCGCCAGCAGCCCCGGGGGGCTAGCGGGGAGCGGGGAGCTGTTTTTT.

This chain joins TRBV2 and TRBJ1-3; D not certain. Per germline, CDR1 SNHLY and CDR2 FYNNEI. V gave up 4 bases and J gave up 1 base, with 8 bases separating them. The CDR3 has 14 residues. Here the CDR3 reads CASSAGWSGNTIYF. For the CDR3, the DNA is TGTGCCAGCAGTGCCGGGTGGTCTGGAAACACCATATATTTT. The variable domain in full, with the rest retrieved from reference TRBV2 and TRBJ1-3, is EPEVTQTPSHQVTQMGQEVILRCVPISNHLYFYWYRQILGQKVEFLVSFYNNEISEKSEIFDDQFSVERPDGSNFTLKIRSTKLEDSAMYFCASSAGWSGNTIYFGEGSWLTVV.

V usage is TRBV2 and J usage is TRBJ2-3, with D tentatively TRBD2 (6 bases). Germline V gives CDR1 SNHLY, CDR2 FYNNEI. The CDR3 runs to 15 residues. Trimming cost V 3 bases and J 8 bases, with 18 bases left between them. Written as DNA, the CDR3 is TGTGCCAGCAGTGAGGGAGGCGGTTTCGAGGGTACGCAGTATTTT. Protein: CASSEGGGFEGTQYF.

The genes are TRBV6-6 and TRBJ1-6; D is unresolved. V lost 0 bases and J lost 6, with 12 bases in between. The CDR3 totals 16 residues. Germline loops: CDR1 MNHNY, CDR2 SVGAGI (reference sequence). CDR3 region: CASSYSGETFNSPLHF. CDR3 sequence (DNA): TGTGCCAGCAGTTACTCCGGGGAGACCTTTAATTCACCCCTCCACTTT.

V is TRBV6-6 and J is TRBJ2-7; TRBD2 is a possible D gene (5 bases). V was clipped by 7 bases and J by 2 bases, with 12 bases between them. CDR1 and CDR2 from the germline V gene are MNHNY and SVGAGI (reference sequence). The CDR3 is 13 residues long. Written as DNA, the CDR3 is TGTGCCAGCACCCTCGGAGGACCCTACGAGCAGTACGTC. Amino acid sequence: CASTLGGPYEQYV.

For the CDR3, the DNA is TGTGCCTCGAGAAGCGGGGACCAAGAGACCCAGTACTTC. As protein: CASRSGDQETQYF. The V and J genes are TRBV7-7 and TRBJ2-5; 7 bases are shared with TRBD2. Germline V gene lookup returns CDR1 SSHAT and CDR2 FNYEAQ (reference sequence). The CDR3 loop spans 13 amino acids. V shed 11 bases and J 0 bases; nucleotides not matched to a gene: 6. Full variable domain (rest looked up from reference TRBV7-7 and TRBJ2-5): GAGVSQSPRYKVTKRGQDVTLRCDPISSHATLYWYQQALGQGPEFLTYFNYEAQPDKSGLPSDRFSAERPEGSISTLTIQRTEQRDSAMYRCASRSGDQETQYFGPGTRLLVL.

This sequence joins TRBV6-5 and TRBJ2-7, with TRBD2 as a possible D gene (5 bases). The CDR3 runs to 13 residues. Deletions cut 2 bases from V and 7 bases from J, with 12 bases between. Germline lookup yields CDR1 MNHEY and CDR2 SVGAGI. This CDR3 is CASSYESRLEQYF. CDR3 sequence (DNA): TGTGCCAGCAGTTACGAGTCCAGACTAGAGCAGTACTTC.

The CDR3 DNA reads as TGTGCCAGTAGTCGCACCGGGACAGGGTCAGGGGAGCAGTACTTC. Translating gives CASSRTGTGSGEQYF. This chain uses TRBV19 with TRBJ2-7, with TRBD1 matching 9 bases. The CDR3 spans 15 residues. Germline loops: CDR1 LNHDA, CDR2 SQIVND (reference sequence). V shed 5 bases and J 7 bases; nucleotides not matched to a gene: 12.

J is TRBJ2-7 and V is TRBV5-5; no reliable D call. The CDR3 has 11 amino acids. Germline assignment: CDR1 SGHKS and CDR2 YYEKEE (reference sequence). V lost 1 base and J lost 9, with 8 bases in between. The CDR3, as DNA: TGTGCCAGCAGCTTGACAGATAGGCAGTACTTC. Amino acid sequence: CASSLTDRQYF.

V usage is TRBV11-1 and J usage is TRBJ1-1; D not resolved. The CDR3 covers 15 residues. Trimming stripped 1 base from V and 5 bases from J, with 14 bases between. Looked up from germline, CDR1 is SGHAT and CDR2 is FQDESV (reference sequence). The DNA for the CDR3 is TGTGCCAGCAGCTTAGGCGATATGGGAGGTACTGAAGCTTTCTTT. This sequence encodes CASSLGDMGGTEAFF.

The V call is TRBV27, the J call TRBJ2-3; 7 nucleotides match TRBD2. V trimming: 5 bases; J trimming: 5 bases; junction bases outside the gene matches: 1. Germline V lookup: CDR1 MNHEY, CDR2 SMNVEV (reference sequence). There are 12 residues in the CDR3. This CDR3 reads CASSTGGDTQYF. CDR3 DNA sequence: TGTGCCAGCAGTACGGGGGGAGATACGCAGTATTTT.

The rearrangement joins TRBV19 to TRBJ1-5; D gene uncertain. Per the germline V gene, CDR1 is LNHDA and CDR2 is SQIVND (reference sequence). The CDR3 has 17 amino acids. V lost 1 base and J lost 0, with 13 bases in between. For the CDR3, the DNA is TGTGCCAGTAGTATAGGGAAGGCCAGGAATAGCAATCAGCCCCAGCATTTT. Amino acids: CASSIGKARNSNQPQHF. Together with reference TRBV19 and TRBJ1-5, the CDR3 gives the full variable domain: DGGITQSPKYLFRKEGQNVTLSCEQNLNHDAMYWYRQDPGQGLRLIYYSQIVNDFQKGDIAEGYSVSREKKESFPLTVTSAQKNPTAFYLCASSIGKARNSNQPQHFGDGTRLSIL.

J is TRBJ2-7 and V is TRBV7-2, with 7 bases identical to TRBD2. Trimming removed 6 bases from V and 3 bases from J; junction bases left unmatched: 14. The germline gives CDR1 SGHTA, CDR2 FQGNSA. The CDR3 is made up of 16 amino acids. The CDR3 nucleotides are TGTGCCAGCAGTCATACGGGGGGTCTCCGGATCTACGAGCAGTACTTC. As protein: CASSHTGGLRIYEQYF.

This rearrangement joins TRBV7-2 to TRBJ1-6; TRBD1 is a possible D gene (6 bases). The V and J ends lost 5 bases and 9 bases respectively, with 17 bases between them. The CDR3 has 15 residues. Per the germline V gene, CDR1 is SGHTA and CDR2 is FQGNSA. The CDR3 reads CASSLWTVSPSPLHF. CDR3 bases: TGTGCCAGCAGCCTCTGGACAGTGAGTCCTTCACCCCTCCACTTT.

CDR3 DNA sequence: TGTGCCAGCGGACAGGTTACCACAGATACGCAGTATTTT. Translated, it gives CASGQVTTDTQYF. V usage is TRBV6-5 and J usage is TRBJ2-3, with 7 bases fitting TRBD1. J gave up 2 bases and V 8 bases, and 4 bases lay outside the gene matches. Germline V gene sequence: CDR1 MNHEY, CDR2 SVGAGI. The CDR3 sequence is 13 residues long.

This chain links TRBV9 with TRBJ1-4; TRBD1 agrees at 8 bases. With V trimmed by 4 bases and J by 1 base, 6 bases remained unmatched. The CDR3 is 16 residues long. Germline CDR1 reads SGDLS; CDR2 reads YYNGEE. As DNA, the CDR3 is TGTGCCAGCAGCACTGGACAGGGAGGAACTAATGAAAAACTGTTTTTT. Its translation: CASSTGQGGTNEKLFF.

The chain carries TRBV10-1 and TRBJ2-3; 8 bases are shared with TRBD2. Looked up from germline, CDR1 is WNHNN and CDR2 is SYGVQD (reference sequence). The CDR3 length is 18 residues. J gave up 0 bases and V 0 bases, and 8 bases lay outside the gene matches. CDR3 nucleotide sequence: TGCGCCAGCAGTGAGTCGAGGGCGGGGGGTCCTAGCACAGATACGCAGTATTTT. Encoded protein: CASSESRAGGPSTDTQYF.

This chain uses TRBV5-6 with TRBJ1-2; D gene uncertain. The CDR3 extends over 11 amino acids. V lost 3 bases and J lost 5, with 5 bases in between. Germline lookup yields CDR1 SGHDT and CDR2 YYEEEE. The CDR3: CASSSHYGYTF. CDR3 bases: TGTGCCAGCAGCTCCCATTATGGCTACACCTTC.

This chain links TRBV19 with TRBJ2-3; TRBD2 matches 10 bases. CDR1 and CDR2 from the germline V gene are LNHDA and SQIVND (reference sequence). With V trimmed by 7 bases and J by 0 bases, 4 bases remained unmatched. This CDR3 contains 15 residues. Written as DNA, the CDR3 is TGTGCCAGTACGCTAGCGGGGGATAGCACAGATACGCAGTATTTT. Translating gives CASTLAGDSTDTQYF. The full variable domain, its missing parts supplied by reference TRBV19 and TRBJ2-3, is DGGITQSPKYLFRKEGQNVTLSCEQNLNHDAMYWYRQDPGQGLRLIYYSQIVNDFQKGDIAEGYSVSREKKESFPLTVTSAQKNPTAFYLCASTLAGDSTDTQYFGPGTRLTVL.

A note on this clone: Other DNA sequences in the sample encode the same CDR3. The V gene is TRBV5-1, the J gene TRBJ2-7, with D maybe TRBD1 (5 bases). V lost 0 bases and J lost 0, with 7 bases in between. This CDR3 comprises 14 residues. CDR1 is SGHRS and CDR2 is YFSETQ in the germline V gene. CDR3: CASSLAQGSYEQYF. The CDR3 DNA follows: TGCGCCAGCAGCTTGGCCCAGGGCTCCTACGAGCAGTACTTC.

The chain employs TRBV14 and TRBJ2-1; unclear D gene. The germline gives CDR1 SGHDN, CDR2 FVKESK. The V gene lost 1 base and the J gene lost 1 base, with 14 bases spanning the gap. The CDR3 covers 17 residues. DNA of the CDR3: TGTGCCAGCAGCCAAGGAAACAGTATAAGTTCCTACAATGAGCAGTTCTTC. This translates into CASSQGNSISSYNEQFF.